These 16 T cell receptor beta chains originate from one sample sequenced in a study of regulatory T cells in long-lasting Graves disease. TCR beta libraries were built with iRepertoire HTBI primers and Arm-PCR of CDR3 regions. In TCRdb, the multiplex PCR reads were re-called with MiXCR into one record per CDR3 protein. The sample has over 400,000 distinct CDR3 sequences; less than 15% are singletons. The time point: newly diagnosed GD, antithyroid drugs for less than 3 months. Construction of the TCR library relied on RNA isolated from PBMCs. Another study also made use of these data, one on T cells in Graves' hyperthyroidism and ophthalmopathy.

Sequencing was performed on peripheral blood mononuclear cells (PBMCs), taken at new diagnosis, from a patient treated with antithyroid drugs. Every receptor here comes from a woman in her fifties or sixties with Graves disease.

This clonotype appeared many times. The chain has TRBV11-2 and TRBJ2-7; D perhaps matches TRBD2 (6 bases). Germline V gene sequence: CDR1 SGHAT, CDR2 FQNNGV. The ends were cut back, 0 bases at V and 3 bases at J, with 9 bases in the middle. The CDR3 length is 14 residues. CDR3 in DNA: TGTGCCAGCAGCTTAGAGCCTAGCGTCTACGAGCAGTACTTC. It specifies CASSLEPSVYEQYF.

This clonotype has a count of ten or more. The chain combines TRBV7-2 with TRBJ2-3; D is unclear. V was clipped by 2 bases and J by 6 bases, with 15 bases between them. This CDR3 is 15 amino acids long. The V gene's germline CDR1 is SGHTA and CDR2 FQGNSA. Here the CDR3 reads CASSLNWGGGDTQYF. In DNA form, the CDR3 reads TGTGCCAGCAGCTTAAATTGGGGTGGTGGCGATACGCAGTATTTT.

The chain has TRBV30 and TRBJ2-7; 9 nucleotides align to TRBD2. The V and J ends lost 0 bases and 3 bases, in that order; junction bases with no gene match: 12. CDR3 length: 17 residues. Germline CDR1 GTSNPN, CDR2 SVGIG (reference sequence). The DNA for the CDR3 is TGTGCCTGGAGTGTAGGGCTAGCGGGGAGGGGAGTCTACGAGCAGTACTTC. Its translation: CAWSVGLAGRGVYEQYF.

This clonotype was seen only once. The CDR3 DNA reads as TGCAGTGCTAGATCCCCGGGGCAGGACAGGCAGCCAGCGCAGTATTTT. Translation: CSARSPGQDRQPAQYF. The chain recombines TRBV20-1 with TRBJ2-3; 7 bases match TRBD1. Trimming at V came to 2 bases and at J to 10 bases, leaving 18 bases not matched to a gene. The CDR3 loop spans 16 amino acids. Germline CDR1 and CDR2: DFQATT and SNEGSKA (reference sequence).

V is TRBV5-1 and J is TRBJ1-6; TRBD1 aligns across 7 bases. The ends lost 1 base at V and 9 bases at J; junction bases unmatched: 4. This CDR3 region has 14 residues. Germline values: CDR1 SGHRS, CDR2 YFSETQ. The CDR3 bases are TGCGCCAGCAGCTTGTTGGGACAGCTTTCACCCCTCCACTTT. This encodes CASSLLGQLSPLHF.

The sample holds many counts of this clonotype. This chain joins TRBV7-9 and TRBJ1-2; D gene ambiguous. There are 12 residues in the CDR3. Germline values: CDR1 SEHNR, CDR2 FQNEAQ (reference sequence). The V end was cut by 0 bases, the J end by 5 bases, with 4 bases between. CDR3 coding DNA: TGTGCCAGCAGCTTAGCGACATATGGCTACACCTTC. This codes for CASSLATYGYTF.

The table lists this clonotype with many counts. The chain joins TRBV20-1 to TRBJ1-2; 10 bases map to TRBD1. The CDR3 length is 14 residues. Trimming cost V 5 bases and J 2 bases; bases outside gene matches: 5. CDR1 is DFQATT, CDR2 SNEGSKA, per germline (reference sequence). Here the CDR3 reads CSAPRDRGNYGYTF. CDR3 sequence (DNA): TGCAGTGCTCCCCGGGACAGGGGAAACTATGGCTACACCTTC.

V gene TRBV5-1 combines with J gene TRBJ1-5, with TRBD1 matching over 9 bases. This CDR3 has 15 residues. Germline V gene lookup returns CDR1 SGHRS and CDR2 YFSETQ. Trimming removed 4 bases from V and 5 bases from J; junction bases left unmatched: 7. Here the CDR3 reads CASSPTTGGYQPQHF. DNA of the CDR3: TGCGCCAGCAGCCCGACGACAGGGGGATATCAGCCCCAGCATTTT.

This clonotype has only a few counts. The V and J genes are TRBV3-1 and TRBJ1-2; a possible D gene is TRBD1 (5 bases). The V gene's germline CDR1 is LGHDT and CDR2 YNNKEL (reference sequence). This CDR3 spans 13 amino acids. V was clipped by 4 bases and J by 6 bases, with 12 bases between them. The CDR3 spells CASSPQGRDGYTF. In nucleotides, the CDR3 is TGTGCCAGCAGCCCCCAGGGTAGGGATGGCTACACCTTC.

J is TRBJ1-6 and V is TRBV7-2; D remains unclear. Germline V gene lookup returns CDR1 SGHTA and CDR2 FQGNSA. CDR3 length: 14 amino acids. Trimming took 1 base from V and 7 from J, leaving 8 bases between them. CDR3 loop: CASSLDPENSPLHF. In DNA form, the CDR3 reads TGTGCCAGCAGCTTAGACCCGGAGAATTCACCCCTCCACTTT.

This clonotype showed up just a few times. The J gene is TRBJ2-1, the V gene TRBV10-3; a possible D gene is TRBD2 (5 bases). Per germline, CDR1 ENHRY and CDR2 SYGVKD. This CDR3 spans 15 amino acids. Between the trimmed V and J ends, which lost 10 bases and 1 base, there was a span of 17 bases. The CDR3, as DNA: TGTGCCACAACCACGGGGAGCGGTTCCTACAATGAGCAGTTCTTC. This translates into CATTTGSGSYNEQFF.

The chain has TRBV6-5 and TRBJ2-7, with D possibly TRBD2 on 5 matching bases. V gave up 0 bases and J gave up 2 bases, with 11 bases separating them. This CDR3 contains 15 residues. Per the germline V gene, CDR1 is MNHEY and CDR2 is SVGAGI. CDR3: CASSYSASSAYEQYF. The CDR3 nucleotides read TGTGCCAGCAGTTACTCGGCTAGCAGCGCCTACGAGCAGTACTTC.

As for this clonotype: This may arise from a read error, as a much more abundant clone is one base away. V usage is TRBV10-1 and J usage is TRBJ2-7, with TRBD2 matching over 8 bases. The V and J ends lost 5 bases and 7 bases, in that order; junction bases with no gene match: 10. This CDR3 region has 14 residues. Germline CDR1 WNHNN, CDR2 SYGVQD (reference sequence). This CDR3 is CASSSSGGHNEQYF. The CDR3, as DNA: TGCGCCAGCAGTTCCAGCGGGGGTCACAATGAGCAGTACTTC.

This clonotype was observed many times. V usage is TRBV28 and J usage is TRBJ1-1, with unresolved D. The germline CDR1 and CDR2 sequences are MDHEN and SYDVKM. V was cut by 7 bases and J by 3 bases, with 6 bases left in between. The CDR3 consists of 11 residues. CDR3 DNA: TGTGCCAGCAAAGGGTACACTGAAGCTTTCTTT. It translates to CASKGYTEAFF.

This clonotype was detected only a few times. V gene TRBV29-1 combines with J gene TRBJ2-5, with D perhaps TRBD2 (6 bases). V shed 4 bases and J shed 0 bases, with 6 bases lying between them. CDR3 length equals 12 residues. Per germline, CDR1 SQVTM and CDR2 ANQGSEA. CDR3 region: CSVAGDQETQYF. Here the CDR3 DNA reads TGCAGCGTTGCGGGAGACCAAGAGACCCAGTACTTC.

This clonotype was seen ten or more times. The V call is TRBV3-1, the J call TRBJ1-5, with a possible D match to TRBD1 (5 bases). This CDR3 has 14 residues. In germline, CDR1 is LGHDT, CDR2 YNNKEL (reference sequence). V was trimmed by 2 bases and J by 6 bases, leaving 11 bases between them. As DNA, the CDR3 is TGTGCCAGCAGCCAACAGGTGGGACTTCAGCCCCAGCATTTT. Residues: CASSQQVGLQPQHF.